This T cell receptor (beta chain) comes out of a study of T cells in Graves' hyperthyroidism and ophthalmopathy. The CDR3 regions of TCR beta were amplified from RNA transcripts. First-round RT-PCR of the TCR CDR3 relied on the HTBI primer set. Each CDR3 protein is one row after TCRdb ran MiXCR on the multiplex PCR reads. This sample has some 250,000 distinct CDR3 sequences, with 14% to 15% found just once. This clonotype was seen only a few times. The PBMCs had their origin in about 9.7 ml of fresh peripheral blood. The TCR sequence derives from a woman aged 40 to 49 with Graves' hyperthyroidism that later progressed to Graves' ophthalmopathy. Input material: blood.

CDR3: CASSPLGASGPYEQYF. The CDR3 DNA is TGTGCCAGCAGCCCTCTGGGGGCTAGCGGGCCTTACGAGCAGTACTTC. This rearrangement joins TRBV7-8 to TRBJ2-7, with TRBD2 identical over 8 bases. The CDR3 is 16 amino acids. Germline values: CDR1 SGHVS, CDR2 FQNEAQ. The V segment lost 5 bases and the J segment 4 bases; nucleotides outside the gene matches: 13.